The 16 T cell receptor beta chains below were found in one sample sequenced in a study of blood T cell repertoires in COVID-19. Sequenced by immunoSEQ multiplex PCR; TCRdb stores in-frame clones only, minus some. Counted here are approximately 480,000 clones, about 90% occurring once; the ten biggest clones make up about 0.7%. The sample comprised PBMCs or T cells enriched from blood (not recorded which). These receptors all stem from a woman aged 18-30 years who had recovered from COVID-19.

The chain employs TRBV5-4 and TRBJ2-1; possible D gene TRBD2, 5 bases. This CDR3 is 13 amino acids long. V dropped 0 bases and J dropped 8 bases, with 9 bases sitting between them. CDR1 and CDR2 from the germline V gene are SGHNT and YYREEE (reference sequence). Here the CDR3 DNA reads TGTGCCAGCAGCTTGGACGGAGGTGATGAGCAGTTCTTC. This encodes CASSLDGGDEQFF. The complete variable domain, with remaining parts taken from reference TRBV5-4 and TRBJ2-1, reads ETGVTQSPTHLIKTRGQQVTLRCSSQSGHNTVSWYQQALGQGPQFIFQYYREEENGRGNFPPRFSGLQFPNYSSELNVNALELDDSALYLCASSLDGGDEQFFGPGTRLTVL.

The chain recombines TRBV5-4 with TRBJ2-7; D might be TRBD2 (6 bases). V was clipped by 4 bases and J by 3 bases, with 14 bases between them. The CDR3 spans 14 residues. Germline assignment: CDR1 SGHNT and CDR2 YYREEE (reference sequence). The CDR3 loop reads CASSPKLEGYEQYF. The CDR3 DNA sequence: TGTGCCAGCAGCCCCAAATTGGAGGGCTACGAGCAGTACTTC.

The rearrangement uses TRBV7-2 and TRBJ2-7, with D possibly matching TRBD1 (6 bases). Germline CDR1 reads SGHTA; CDR2 reads FQGNSA. V lost 6 bases and J lost 1, with 22 bases in between. The CDR3 covers 17 residues. The CDR3 sequence: CASSPTGTRRLSYEQYF. DNA for the CDR3: TGTGCCAGCAGTCCCACAGGGACCAGACGATTATCCTACGAGCAGTACTTC.

The rearrangement uses TRBV24-1 and TRBJ1-3, with D perhaps matching TRBD1 (5 bases). The V gene's germline CDR1 is KGHDR and CDR2 SFDVKD. There are 15 residues in the CDR3. The germline V and J ends were trimmed by 3 bases and 5 bases, with 13 bases remaining between them. CDR3 loop: CATSDGQDSRNTIYF. CDR3 sequence (DNA): TGTGCCACCAGTGATGGACAAGACTCAAGAAACACCATATATTTT.

This clone was picked up many times. V and J are TRBV30 and TRBJ1-6; D may be TRBD1 (5 bases). The V end was cut by 2 bases, the J end by 10 bases, with 15 bases between. Germline CDR1 and CDR2: GTSNPN and SVGIG (reference sequence). The CDR3 has 14 amino acids. The CDR3 DNA sequence: TGTGCCTGGAGTCAAGGAGGGACGGGGTCACCCCTCCACTTT. Translation: CAWSQGGTGSPLHF.

V gene TRBV30 combines with J gene TRBJ1-5, with unresolved D. V was clipped by 2 bases and J by 1 base, with 9 bases between them. Germline CDR1 GTSNPN, CDR2 SVGIG (reference sequence). This CDR3 region has 14 residues. CDR3 DNA: TGTGCCTGGAGTCCCAGCGGAAGCAATCAGCCCCAGCATTTT. It specifies CAWSPSGSNQPQHF.

The chain links TRBV3-1 (or the pseudogene TRBV3-2) to TRBJ1-4, with TRBD1 identical over 7 bases. The germline CDR1 and CDR2 sequences are LGHDT and YNNKEL (reference sequence). The length of the CDR3 is 13 residues. V shed 3 bases, J shed 12 bases, and the junction held 7 bases outside the gene matches. In DNA form, the CDR3 reads TGTGCCAGCAGCCAGGGACAGCGGATTGAACTGTTTTTT. This translates into CASSQGQRIELFF.

The V call is TRBV5-4, the J call TRBJ1-2; D is possibly TRBD1 (6 bases). There are 14 residues in the CDR3. Germline V gives CDR1 SGHNT, CDR2 YYREEE (reference sequence). V shed 0 bases and J shed 7 bases, with 13 bases lying between them. CDR3 nucleotides: TGTGCCAGCAGCTTGGACAGGGCCGGGTCTGGCTACACCTTC. It translates to CASSLDRAGSGYTF.

The V gene is TRBV11-2, the J gene TRBJ2-3; a possible D gene is TRBD1 (6 bases). Germline lookup yields CDR1 SGHAT and CDR2 FQNNGV. The CDR3 length is 17 residues. V was shortened by 5 bases and J by 6 bases, with 24 bases between the two germline ends. CDR3 amino acids: CASSPAGRGGDFDTQYF. CDR3 bases: TGTGCCAGCAGCCCAGCAGGACGAGGGGGAGATTTTGATACGCAGTATTTT.

The chain is built from TRBV6-2 or TRBV6-3 and TRBJ2-5; TRBD2 agrees at 8 bases. CDR3 size: 15 residues. Trimming at V came to 5 bases and at J to 5 bases, leaving 10 bases not matched to a gene. Per the germline V gene, CDR1 is MNHEY and CDR2 is SVGEGT. CDR3 sequence: CASSTDTGGRETQYF. CDR3 coding DNA: TGTGCCAGCAGTACGGACACGGGGGGGCGGGAGACCCAGTACTTC.

V gene TRBV7-2 combines with J gene TRBJ2-4, with a weak D call TRBD1 (6 bases). CDR3 length equals 15 residues. The V end lost 5 bases, the J end lost 0 bases, and 11 bases lay between the germline ends. In germline, CDR1 is SGHTA, CDR2 FQGNSA. CDR3 DNA sequence: TGTGCCAGCAGCCCAGGGGTTGCAGCCAAAAACATTCAGTACTTC. Its translation is CASSPGVAAKNIQYF.

The rearrangement links TRBV5-8 to TRBJ1-1, with D possibly being TRBD1 (6 bases). In germline, CDR1 is SGHTS, CDR2 YDEGEE. The germline V and J ends were trimmed by 0 bases and 6 bases, with 12 bases remaining between them. CDR3 length: 14 amino acids. The CDR3 reads CASSLDPRGPEAFF. In DNA form, the CDR3 reads TGTGCCAGCAGCTTGGATCCCAGGGGACCTGAAGCTTTCTTT.

The chain recombines TRBV5-1 with TRBJ2-2; 7 bases align to TRBD2. After removal of 4 bases from V and 0 bases from J, the junction contained 6 bases not matched to a gene. The germline gives CDR1 SGHRS, CDR2 YFSETQ. The CDR3 is 16 amino acids. The DNA for the CDR3 is TGCGCCAGCAGCCGGAATGGGGGGGCGAACACCGGGGAGCTGTTTTTT. Translating gives CASSRNGGANTGELFF.

The rearrangement joins TRBV6-5 to TRBJ2-1; D possibly corresponds to TRBD1 (5 bases). The CDR3 loop spans 13 amino acids. The germline V gene encodes CDR1 MNHEY and CDR2 SVGAGI. Deletions cut 6 bases from V and 4 bases from J, with 10 bases between. The CDR3 coding sequence is TGTGCCAGCAGCCCGACAGTTTACAATGAGCAGTTCTTC. It codes for CASSPTVYNEQFF.

This chain uses TRBV5-1 with TRBJ2-7, with 8 bases fitting TRBD1. The CDR3 totals 15 residues. Germline V gene sequence: CDR1 SGHRS, CDR2 YFSETQ. V gave up 4 bases and J gave up 1 base; unmatched junction bases: 7. CDR3 sequence (DNA): TGCGCCAGCAGCCCAGCAGGGGGCGCTTCCTACGAGCAGTACTTC. Protein: CASSPAGGASYEQYF.

The J gene is TRBJ2-1, the V gene TRBV10-1; no firm D call. CDR1 WNHNN and CDR2 SYGVQD come from the germline V gene (reference sequence). CDR3 length equals 13 residues. V lost 3 bases and J lost 2, with 5 bases in between. Here the CDR3 DNA reads TGCGCCAGCAGTGATGGAGCCTACAATGAGCAGTTCTTC. Residues: CASSDGAYNEQFF.